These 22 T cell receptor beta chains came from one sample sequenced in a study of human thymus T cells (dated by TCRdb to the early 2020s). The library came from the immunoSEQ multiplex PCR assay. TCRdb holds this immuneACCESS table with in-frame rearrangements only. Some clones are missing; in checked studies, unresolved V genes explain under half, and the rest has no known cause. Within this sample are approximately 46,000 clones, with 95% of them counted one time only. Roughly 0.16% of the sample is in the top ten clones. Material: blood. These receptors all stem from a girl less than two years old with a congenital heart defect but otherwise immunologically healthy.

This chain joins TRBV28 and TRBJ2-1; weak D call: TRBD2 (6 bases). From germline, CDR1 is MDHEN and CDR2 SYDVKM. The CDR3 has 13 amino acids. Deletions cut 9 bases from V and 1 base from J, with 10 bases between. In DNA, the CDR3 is TGTGCCAGTACCAGCGGGTCCTACAATGAGCAGTTCTTC. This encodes CASTSGSYNEQFF.

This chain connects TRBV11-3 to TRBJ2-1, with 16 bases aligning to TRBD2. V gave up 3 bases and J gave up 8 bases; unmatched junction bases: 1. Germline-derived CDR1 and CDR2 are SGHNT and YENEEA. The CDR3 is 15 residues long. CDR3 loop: CASSLGTSGRDEQFF. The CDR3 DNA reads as TGTGCCAGCAGCTTGGGGACTAGCGGGAGGGATGAGCAGTTCTTC.

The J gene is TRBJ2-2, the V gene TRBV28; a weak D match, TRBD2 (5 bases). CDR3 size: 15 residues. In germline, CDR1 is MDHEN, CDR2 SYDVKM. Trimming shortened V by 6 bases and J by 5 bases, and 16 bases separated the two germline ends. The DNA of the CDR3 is TGTGCCAGCAGCTCCGACCAACGGGGAACCGGGGAGCTGTTTTTT. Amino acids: CASSSDQRGTGELFF. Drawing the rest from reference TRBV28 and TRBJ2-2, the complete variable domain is DVKVTQSSRYLVKRTGEKVFLECVQDMDHENMFWYRQDPGLGLRLIYFSYDVKMKEKGDIPEGYSVSREKKERFSLILESASTNQTSMYLCASSSDQRGTGELFFGEGSRLTVL.

CDR3 DNA sequence: TGTGCCAGCAGCCAAGATCCCCCGGGACTAGCGGGAGGCATTAATGAGCAGTTCTTC. Its translation: CASSQDPPGLAGGINEQFF. The genes are TRBV4-2 and TRBJ2-1; 15 nucleotides line up with TRBD2. Germline lookup yields CDR1 LGHNA and CDR2 YNFKEQ. V dropped 0 bases and J dropped 7; count of bases not matched to a gene: 10. The CDR3 loop spans 19 amino acids.

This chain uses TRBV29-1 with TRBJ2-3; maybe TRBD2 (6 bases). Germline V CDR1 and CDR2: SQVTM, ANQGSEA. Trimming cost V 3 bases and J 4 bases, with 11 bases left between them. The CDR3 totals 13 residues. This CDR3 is CSVDGGLPDTQYF. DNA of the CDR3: TGCAGCGTTGATGGGGGACTTCCAGATACGCAGTATTTT.

CDR3 nucleotide sequence: TGCGCCAGCAGGAGCCGGACTAGCGAGAATAATGAGCAGTTCTTC. The encoded protein is CASRSRTSENNEQFF. This sequence joins TRBV4-1 and TRBJ2-1; 9 bases agree with TRBD2. The CDR3 consists of 15 residues. Trimming at V came to 6 bases and at J to 7 bases, leaving 10 bases not matched to a gene. Germline assignment: CDR1 MGHRA and CDR2 YSYEKL.

CDR3 protein: CASSQDVGGPTYEQYF. In DNA, the CDR3 is TGCGCCAGCAGCCAAGATGTGGGCGGGCCAACCTACGAGCAGTACTTC. The J gene is TRBJ2-7, the V gene TRBV4-3, with D maybe TRBD2 (5 bases). The germline gives CDR1 LGHNA, CDR2 YSLEER. The V and J ends lost 0 bases and 2 bases respectively, with 14 bases between them. The CDR3 is 16 amino acids.

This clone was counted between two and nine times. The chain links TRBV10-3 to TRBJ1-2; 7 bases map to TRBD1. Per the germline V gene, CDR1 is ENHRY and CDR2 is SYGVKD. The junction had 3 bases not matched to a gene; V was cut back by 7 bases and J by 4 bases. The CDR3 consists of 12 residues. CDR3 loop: CAIKDRIYGYTF. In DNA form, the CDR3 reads TGTGCCATCAAGGACAGGATCTATGGCTACACCTTC.

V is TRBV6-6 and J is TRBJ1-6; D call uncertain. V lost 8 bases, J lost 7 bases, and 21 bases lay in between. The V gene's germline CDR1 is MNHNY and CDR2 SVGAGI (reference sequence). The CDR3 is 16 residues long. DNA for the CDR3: TGTGCCAGCGTTCAAGGGCAGGCTGTTTCAAATTCACCCCTCCACTTT. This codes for CASVQGQAVSNSPLHF.

CDR3 region: CASSNRGIRYEQFF. The CDR3 region has the DNA TGTGCCAGTAGTAACAGGGGGATTCGGTATGAGCAGTTCTTC. The J gene is TRBJ2-1, the V gene TRBV19, with 8 positions matching TRBD1. The CDR3 has 14 amino acids. The trim removed 4 bases at V and 8 bases at J, leaving 7 bases unmatched. CDR1 is LNHDA and CDR2 is SQIVND in the germline V gene (reference sequence).

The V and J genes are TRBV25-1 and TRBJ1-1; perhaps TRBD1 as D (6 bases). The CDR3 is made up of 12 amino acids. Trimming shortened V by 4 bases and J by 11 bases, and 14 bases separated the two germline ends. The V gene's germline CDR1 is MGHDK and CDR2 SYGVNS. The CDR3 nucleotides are TGTGCCAGCAGTGGAGGGGGGGTCCGCGCTTTCTTT. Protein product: CASSGGGVRAFF.

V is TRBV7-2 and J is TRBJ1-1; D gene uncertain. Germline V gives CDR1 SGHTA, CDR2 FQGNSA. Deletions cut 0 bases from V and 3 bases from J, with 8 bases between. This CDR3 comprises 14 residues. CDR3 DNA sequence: TGTGCCAGCAGCTTAGCAGGGTGGCACACTGAAGCTTTCTTT. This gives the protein CASSLAGWHTEAFF.

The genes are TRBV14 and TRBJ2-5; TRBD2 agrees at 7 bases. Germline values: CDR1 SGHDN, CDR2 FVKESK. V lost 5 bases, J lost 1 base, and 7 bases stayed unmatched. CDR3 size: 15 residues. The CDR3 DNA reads TGTGCCAGCAGCGTCCGGTGGGGGGGCCAAGAGACCCAGTACTTC. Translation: CASSVRWGGQETQYF.

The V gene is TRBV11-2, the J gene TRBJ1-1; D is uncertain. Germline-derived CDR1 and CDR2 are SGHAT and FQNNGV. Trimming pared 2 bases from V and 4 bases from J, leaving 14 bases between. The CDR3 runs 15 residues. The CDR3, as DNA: TGTGCCAGCAGCTTATGGGCTTTTAGGATCACTGAAGCTTTCTTT. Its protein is CASSLWAFRITEAFF.

The CDR3: CASSRHREHPYEQYF. In DNA form, the CDR3 reads TGTGCCAGCAGCAGGCACCGGGAACACCCCTACGAGCAGTACTTC. The rearrangement uses TRBV5-6 and TRBJ2-7; TRBD2 might be the D (5 bases). The V end lost 4 bases, the J end lost 2 bases, and 16 bases lay between the germline ends. The germline V gene has CDR1 SGHDT and CDR2 YYEEEE. The CDR3 runs to 15 residues.

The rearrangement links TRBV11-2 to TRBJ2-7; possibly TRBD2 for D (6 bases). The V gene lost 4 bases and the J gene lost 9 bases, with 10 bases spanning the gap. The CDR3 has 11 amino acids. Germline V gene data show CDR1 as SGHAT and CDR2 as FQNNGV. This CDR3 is CASSSTGVQYF. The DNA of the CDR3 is TGTGCCAGCAGCTCCACGGGAGTGCAGTACTTC.

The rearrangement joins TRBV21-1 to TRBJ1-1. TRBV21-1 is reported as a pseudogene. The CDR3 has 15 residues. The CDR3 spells CAGGAGALFNTEAFF. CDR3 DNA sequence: TGTGCCGGGGGGGCAGGGGCCCTTTTTAACACTGAAGCTTTCTTT.

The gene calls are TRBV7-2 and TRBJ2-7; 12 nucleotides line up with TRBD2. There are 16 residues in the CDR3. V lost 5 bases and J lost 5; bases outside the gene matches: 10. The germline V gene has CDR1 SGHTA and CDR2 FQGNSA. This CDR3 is CASSDRTSGKRNEQYF. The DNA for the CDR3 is TGTGCCAGCAGCGACCGGACTAGCGGGAAGAGGAACGAGCAGTACTTC.

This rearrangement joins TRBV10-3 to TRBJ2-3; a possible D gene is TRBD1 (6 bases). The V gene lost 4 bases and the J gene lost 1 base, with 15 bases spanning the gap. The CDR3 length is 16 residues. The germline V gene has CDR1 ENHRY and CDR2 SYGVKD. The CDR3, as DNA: TGTGCCATCAGTGGAAGTTTACCAGGGGGCACAGATACGCAGTATTTT. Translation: CAISGSLPGGTDTQYF.

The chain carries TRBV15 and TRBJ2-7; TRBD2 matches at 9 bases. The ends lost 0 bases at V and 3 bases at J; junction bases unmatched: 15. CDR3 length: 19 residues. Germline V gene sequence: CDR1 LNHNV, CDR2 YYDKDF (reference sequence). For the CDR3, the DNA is TGTGCCACCAGCAGAGATGGTTTGGTAGCGGGAGCCCTATTCTACGAGCAGTACTTC. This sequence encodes CATSRDGLVAGALFYEQYF.

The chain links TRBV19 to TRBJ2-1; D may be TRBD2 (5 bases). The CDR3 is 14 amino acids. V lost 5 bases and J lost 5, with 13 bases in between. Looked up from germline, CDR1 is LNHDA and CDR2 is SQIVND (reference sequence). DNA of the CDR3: TGTGCCAGTAGTTGGCCTAGCCCTAACAATGAGCAGTTCTTC. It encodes CASSWPSPNNEQFF.

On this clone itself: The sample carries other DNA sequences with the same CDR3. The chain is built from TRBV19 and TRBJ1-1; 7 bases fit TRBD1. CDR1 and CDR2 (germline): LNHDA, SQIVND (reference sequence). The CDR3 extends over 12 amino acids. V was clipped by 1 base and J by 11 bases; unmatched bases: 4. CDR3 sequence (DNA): TGTGCCAGTAGTATAGGACAGGGTGAGGCTTTCTTT. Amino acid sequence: CASSIGQGEAFF.